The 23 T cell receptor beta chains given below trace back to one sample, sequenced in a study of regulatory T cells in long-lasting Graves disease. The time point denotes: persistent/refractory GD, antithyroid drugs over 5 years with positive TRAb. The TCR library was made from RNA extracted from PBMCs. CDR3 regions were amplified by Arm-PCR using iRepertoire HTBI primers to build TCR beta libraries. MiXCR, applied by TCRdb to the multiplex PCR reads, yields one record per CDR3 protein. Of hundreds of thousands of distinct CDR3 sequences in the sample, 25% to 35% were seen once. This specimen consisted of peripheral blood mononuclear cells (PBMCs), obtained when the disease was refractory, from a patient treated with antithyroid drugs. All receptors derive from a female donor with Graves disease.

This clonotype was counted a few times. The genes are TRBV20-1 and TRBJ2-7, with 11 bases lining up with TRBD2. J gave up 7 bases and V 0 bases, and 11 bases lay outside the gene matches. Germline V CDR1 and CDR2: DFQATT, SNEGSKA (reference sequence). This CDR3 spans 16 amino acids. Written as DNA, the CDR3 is TGCAGTGCTAGAGACGGAACTAGCGGGAGTTTCTATGAGCAGTACTTC. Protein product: CSARDGTSGSFYEQYF.

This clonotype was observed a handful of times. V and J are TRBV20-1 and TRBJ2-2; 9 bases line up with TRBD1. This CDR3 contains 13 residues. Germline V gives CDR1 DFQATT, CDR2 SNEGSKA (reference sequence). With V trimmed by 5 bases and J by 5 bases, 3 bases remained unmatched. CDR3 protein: CSALQGATGELFF. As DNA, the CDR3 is TGCAGTGCTTTACAGGGGGCGACCGGGGAGCTGTTTTTT.

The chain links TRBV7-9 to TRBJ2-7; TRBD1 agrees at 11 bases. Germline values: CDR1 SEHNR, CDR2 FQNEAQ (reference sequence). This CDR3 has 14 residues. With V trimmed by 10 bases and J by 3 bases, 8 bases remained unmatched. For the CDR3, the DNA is TGTGCCACCAACACCGGGACAGGGGGCTACGAGCAGTACTTC. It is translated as CATNTGTGGYEQYF.

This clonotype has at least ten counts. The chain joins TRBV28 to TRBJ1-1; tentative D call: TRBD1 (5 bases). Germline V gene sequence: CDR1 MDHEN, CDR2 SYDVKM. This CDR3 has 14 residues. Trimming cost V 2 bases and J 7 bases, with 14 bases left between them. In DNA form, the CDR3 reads TGTGCCAGCAGTTTACTGGAAATTCAGGGTGAAGCTTTCTTT. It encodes CASSLLEIQGEAFF.

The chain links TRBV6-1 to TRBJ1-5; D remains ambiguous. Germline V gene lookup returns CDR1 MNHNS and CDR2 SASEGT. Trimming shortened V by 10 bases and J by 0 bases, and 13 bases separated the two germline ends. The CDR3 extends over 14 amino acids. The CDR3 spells CATQWGNSNQPQHF. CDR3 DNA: TGTGCCACCCAGTGGGGAAATAGCAATCAGCCCCAGCATTTT.

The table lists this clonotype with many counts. CDR3 sequence reads: CAIRDREGPANTGELFF. Written as DNA, the CDR3 is TGTGCCATCCGAGACAGGGAGGGTCCGGCCAACACCGGGGAGCTGTTTTTT. This chain connects TRBV10-3 to TRBJ2-2; TRBD1 or TRBD2 may be the D gene (7 bases each). V lost 8 bases and J 2 bases, leaving 21 bases between the germline ends. This CDR3 has 17 residues. Germline V gene data show CDR1 as ENHRY and CDR2 as SYGVKD.

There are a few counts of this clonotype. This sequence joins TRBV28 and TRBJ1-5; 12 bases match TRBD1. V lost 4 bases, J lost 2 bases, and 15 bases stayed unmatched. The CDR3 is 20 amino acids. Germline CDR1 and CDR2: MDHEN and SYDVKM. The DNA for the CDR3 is TGTGCCAGCAGTTCGACCGGGACAGGGGGCATATTGGGAGGCAATCAGCCCCAGCATTTT. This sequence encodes CASSSTGTGGILGGNQPQHF. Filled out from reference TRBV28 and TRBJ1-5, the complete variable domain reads DVKVTQSSRYLVKRTGEKVFLECVQDMDHENMFWYRQDPGLGLRLIYFSYDVKMKEKGDIPEGYSVSREKKERFSLILESASTNQTSMYLCASSSTGTGGILGGNQPQHFGDGTRLSIL.

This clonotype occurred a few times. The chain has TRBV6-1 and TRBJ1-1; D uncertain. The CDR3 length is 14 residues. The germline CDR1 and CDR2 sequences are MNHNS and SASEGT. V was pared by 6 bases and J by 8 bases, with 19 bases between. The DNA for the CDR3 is TGTGCCAGCAGCCTCAGCGGGCAGCCTTGGGAAGCTTTCTTT. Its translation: CASSLSGQPWEAFF.

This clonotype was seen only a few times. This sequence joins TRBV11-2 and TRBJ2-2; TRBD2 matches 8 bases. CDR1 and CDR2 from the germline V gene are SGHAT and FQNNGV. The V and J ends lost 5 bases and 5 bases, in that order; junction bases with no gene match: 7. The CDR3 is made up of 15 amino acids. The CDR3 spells CASSQAGAYTGELFF. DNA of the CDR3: TGTGCCAGCAGCCAAGCGGGAGCGTATACCGGGGAGCTGTTTTTT.

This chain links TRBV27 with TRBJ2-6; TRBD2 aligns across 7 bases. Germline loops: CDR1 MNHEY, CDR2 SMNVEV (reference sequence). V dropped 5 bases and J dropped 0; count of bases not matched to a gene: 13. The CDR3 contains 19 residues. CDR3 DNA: TGTGCCAGCAGTCCTCAATCGACTAGCCCGCCCTCTGGGGCCAACGTCCTGACTTTC. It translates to CASSPQSTSPPSGANVLTF.

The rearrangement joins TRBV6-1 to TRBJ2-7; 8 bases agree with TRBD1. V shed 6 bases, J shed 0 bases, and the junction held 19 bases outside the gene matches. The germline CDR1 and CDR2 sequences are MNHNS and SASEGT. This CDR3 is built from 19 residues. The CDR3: CASRPHPGQATGYSYEQYF. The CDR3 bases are TGTGCCAGCAGACCCCATCCGGGACAGGCGACTGGATACTCCTACGAGCAGTACTTC.

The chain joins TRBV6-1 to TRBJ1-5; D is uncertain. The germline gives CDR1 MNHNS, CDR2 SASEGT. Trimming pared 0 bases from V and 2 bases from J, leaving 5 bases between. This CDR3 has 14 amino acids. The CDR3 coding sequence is TGTGCCAGCAGTGAAGCCCTGCGCAATCAGCCCCAGCATTTT. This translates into CASSEALRNQPQHF.

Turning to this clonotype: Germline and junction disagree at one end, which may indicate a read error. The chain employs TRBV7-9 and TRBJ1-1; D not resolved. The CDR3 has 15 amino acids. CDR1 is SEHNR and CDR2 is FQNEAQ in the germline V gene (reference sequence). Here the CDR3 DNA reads TGTGCCAGCAACTCAAACGGGGTTGTGAACACTGAAGCTTTCTTC. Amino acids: CASNSNGVVNTEAFF.

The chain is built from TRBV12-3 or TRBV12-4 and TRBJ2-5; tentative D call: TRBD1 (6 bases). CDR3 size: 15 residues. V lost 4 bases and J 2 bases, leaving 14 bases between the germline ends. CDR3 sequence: CASSSERTAQETQYF. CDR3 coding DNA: TGTGCCAGCAGTTCCGAGAGGACAGCACAAGAGACCCAGTACTTC.

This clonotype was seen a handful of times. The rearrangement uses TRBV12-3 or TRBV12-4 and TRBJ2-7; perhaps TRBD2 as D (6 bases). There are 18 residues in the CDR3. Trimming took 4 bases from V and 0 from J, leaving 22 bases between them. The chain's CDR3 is CASSSMGLFPGSSYEQYF. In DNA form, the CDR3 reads TGTGCCAGCAGTTCTATGGGGCTTTTTCCCGGGAGCTCCTACGAGCAGTACTTC.

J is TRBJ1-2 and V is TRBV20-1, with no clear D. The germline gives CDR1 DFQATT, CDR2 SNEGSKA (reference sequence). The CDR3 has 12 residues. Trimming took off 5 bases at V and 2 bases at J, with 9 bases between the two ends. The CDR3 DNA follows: TGCAGTGCTTTACAGACAAACTATGGCTACACCTTC. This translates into CSALQTNYGYTF.

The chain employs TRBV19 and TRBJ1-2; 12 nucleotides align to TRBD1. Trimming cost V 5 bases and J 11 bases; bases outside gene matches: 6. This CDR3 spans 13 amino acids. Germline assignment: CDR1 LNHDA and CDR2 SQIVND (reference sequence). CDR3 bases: TGTGCCAGTAGTCTGGGACAGGGGGCGAAGTACACCTTC. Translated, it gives CASSLGQGAKYTF.

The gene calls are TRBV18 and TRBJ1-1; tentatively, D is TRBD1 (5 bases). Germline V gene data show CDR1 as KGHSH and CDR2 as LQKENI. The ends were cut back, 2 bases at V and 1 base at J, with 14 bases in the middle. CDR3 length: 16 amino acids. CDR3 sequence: CASSPRDLPRNTEAFF. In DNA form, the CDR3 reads TGTGCCAGCTCACCAAGGGACCTTCCTAGGAACACTGAAGCTTTCTTT.

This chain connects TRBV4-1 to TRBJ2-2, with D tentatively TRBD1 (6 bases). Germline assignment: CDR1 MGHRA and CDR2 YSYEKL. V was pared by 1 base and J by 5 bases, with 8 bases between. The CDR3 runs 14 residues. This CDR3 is CASSQGTATGELFF. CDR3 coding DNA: TGCGCCAGCAGCCAAGGGACAGCTACCGGGGAGCTGTTTTTT.

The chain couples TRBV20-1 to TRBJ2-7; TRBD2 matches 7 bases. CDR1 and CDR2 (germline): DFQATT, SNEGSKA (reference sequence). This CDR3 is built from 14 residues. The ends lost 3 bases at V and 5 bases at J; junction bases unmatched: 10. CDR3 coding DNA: TGCAGTGCTAGGTTTTGCGGGAGATTGAACGAGCAGTACTTC. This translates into CSARFCGRLNEQYF.

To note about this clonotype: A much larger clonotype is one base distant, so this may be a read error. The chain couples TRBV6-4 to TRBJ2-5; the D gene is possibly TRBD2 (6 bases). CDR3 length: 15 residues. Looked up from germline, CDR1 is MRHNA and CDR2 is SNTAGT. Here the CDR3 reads CASRTLPGLKETHYF. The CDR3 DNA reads TGTGCCAGCAGGACCCTTCCGGGACTCAAAGAGACCCATTACTTC.

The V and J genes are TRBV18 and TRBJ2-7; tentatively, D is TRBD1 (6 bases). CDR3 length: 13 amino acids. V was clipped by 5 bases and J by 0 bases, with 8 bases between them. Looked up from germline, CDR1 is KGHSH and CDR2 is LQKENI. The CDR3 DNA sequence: TGTGCCAGCTCAGCGACAGGCTCCTACGAGCAGTACTTC. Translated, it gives CASSATGSYEQYF.

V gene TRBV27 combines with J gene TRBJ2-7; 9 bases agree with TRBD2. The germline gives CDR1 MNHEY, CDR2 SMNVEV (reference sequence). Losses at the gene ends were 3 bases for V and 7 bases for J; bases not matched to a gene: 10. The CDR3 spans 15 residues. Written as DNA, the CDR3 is TGTGCCAGCAGTTTGTGGCTAGCGGGACCTAAGGAGCAGTACTTC. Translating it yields CASSLWLAGPKEQYF.